Presented here are 21 T cell receptor beta chains from one specimen sequenced in a study of cytomegalovirus exposure and HLA in healthy donors. TCRdb's table, derived via immunoSEQ multiplex PCR, lists solely in-frame clones and lacks some. The profile covers 150,000 to 200,000 clones, with roughly 86% appearing a single time and approximately 1.5% taken by the ten largest. Sample: PBMCs. The receptors here all came from a woman younger than 30 in good health and CMV-seronegative.

The rearrangement joins TRBV10-2 to TRBJ1-4, with 8 bases fitting TRBD1. The trim removed 5 bases at V and 8 bases at J, leaving 7 bases unmatched. There are 14 residues in the CDR3. Germline CDR1 is WSHSY and CDR2 is SAAADI. CDR3 DNA sequence: TGCGCCAGCAGTCTCCGACAGGGGCGCGAAAAACTGTTTTTT. It encodes CASSLRQGREKLFF.

J is TRBJ1-2 and V is TRBV5-5; 7 bases map to TRBD1. From germline, CDR1 is SGHKS and CDR2 YYEKEE (reference sequence). The CDR3 length is 13 residues. V lost 3 bases, J lost 4 bases, and 3 bases stayed unmatched. CDR3 in DNA: TGTGCCAGCAGCTGGGACAGTACCTATGGCTACACCTTC. Protein sequence: CASSWDSTYGYTF.

The V call is TRBV5-6, the J call TRBJ2-7; D is undetermined. Germline CDR1 SGHDT, CDR2 YYEEEE. V was clipped by 4 bases and J by 3 bases, with 5 bases between them. This CDR3 has 11 residues. The CDR3 nucleotides read TGTGCCAGCAGCCGTAACTACGAGCAGTACTTC. Translated, it gives CASSRNYEQYF.

The CDR3 coding sequence is TGTGCCAGCAGACAGAACCTGGGAGCCCAGCATTTT. This codes for CASRQNLGAQHF. This sequence joins TRBV6-1 and TRBJ1-5; D is unclear. Trimming shortened V by 6 bases and J by 11 bases, and 14 bases separated the two germline ends. Germline loops: CDR1 MNHNS, CDR2 SASEGT. This CDR3 contains 12 residues.

The chain carries TRBV27 and TRBJ2-1; D is ambiguous. The V end was cut by 4 bases, the J end by 3 bases, with 13 bases between. Germline V gives CDR1 MNHEY, CDR2 SMNVEV (reference sequence). This CDR3 has 15 amino acids. The CDR3 region has the DNA TGTGCCAGCAGTTCTCCAGACTGGAGCTACAATGAGCAGTTCTTC. Residues: CASSSPDWSYNEQFF.

The chain carries TRBV30 and TRBJ2-7; perhaps TRBD1 as D (5 bases). This CDR3 region has 13 residues. The V and J ends lost 1 base and 3 bases respectively, with 10 bases between them. CDR1 and CDR2 from the germline V gene are GTSNPN and SVGIG (reference sequence). The CDR3 region has the DNA TGTGCCTGGAGTGCCGCCCAGGGCTACGAGCAGTACTTC. Translating it yields CAWSAAQGYEQYF.

V is TRBV27 and J is TRBJ2-3, with a weak D call TRBD2 (5 bases). The CDR3 runs 15 residues. V was pared by 3 bases and J by 5 bases, with 15 bases between. Germline-derived CDR1 and CDR2 are MNHEY and SMNVEV (reference sequence). The CDR3 loop is CASSFRTRHRDTQYF. The CDR3 coding sequence is TGTGCCAGCAGTTTTAGGACTCGTCACAGAGATACGCAGTATTTT.

The sample holds one count of this clone. V and J are TRBV2 and TRBJ1-5, with TRBD1 identical over 8 bases. Germline CDR1 SNHLY, CDR2 FYNNEI. The CDR3 runs 15 residues. The CDR3 sequence: CASLDRVRGNQPQHF. The CDR3 DNA reads TGTGCTAGCTTGGACAGGGTTCGTGGCAATCAGCCCCAGCATTTT.

The V call is TRBV9, the J call TRBJ2-2, with 7 bases fitting TRBD2. Germline CDR1 is SGDLS and CDR2 is YYNGEE. V trimming: 3 bases; J trimming: 0 bases; junction bases outside the gene matches: 11. CDR3 size: 18 residues. CDR3 sequence (DNA): TGTGCCAGCAGCGCTGCGGGAGAAGCTACCTCGAACACCGGGGAGCTGTTTTTT. This codes for CASSAAGEATSNTGELFF.

V is TRBV28 and J is TRBJ1-2, with 7 bases aligning to TRBD1. Trimming removed 6 bases from V and 5 bases from J; junction bases left unmatched: 3. The CDR3 contains 12 residues. Germline assignment: CDR1 MDHEN and CDR2 SYDVKM. The CDR3 loop is CASRKTGYGYTF. The DNA of the CDR3 is TGTGCCAGCAGGAAGACAGGGTATGGCTACACCTTC.

This clone appeared a single time. The V call is TRBV7-6, the J call TRBJ2-5; D perhaps matches TRBD2 (6 bases). Per germline, CDR1 SGHVS and CDR2 FNYEAQ. Between the trimmed V and J ends, which lost 5 bases and 4 bases, there was a span of 20 bases. The CDR3 loop spans 16 amino acids. CDR3 residues: CASSVRAGISRETQYF. Written as DNA, the CDR3 is TGTGCCAGCAGCGTAAGGGCGGGAATTTCTCGAGAGACCCAGTACTTC.

This rearrangement joins TRBV6-5 to TRBJ2-3; D is perhaps TRBD2 (5 bases). V dropped 6 bases and J dropped 7 bases, with 14 bases sitting between them. CDR1 and CDR2 (germline): MNHEY, SVGAGI. The CDR3 spans 13 residues. The CDR3: CASRAGLLNTQYF. The CDR3 bases are TGTGCCAGCAGGGCCGGACTCCTCAATACGCAGTATTTT.

The CDR3 DNA sequence: TGCGCCAGCAGCTTGTCGGGGGGGCTCAATGAGCAGTTCTTC. Its translation is CASSLSGGLNEQFF. The J gene is TRBJ2-1, the V gene TRBV5-1; 8 positions match TRBD2. The CDR3 covers 14 residues. V lost 1 base, J lost 6 bases, and 3 bases stayed unmatched. The germline gives CDR1 SGHRS, CDR2 YFSETQ.

The chain combines TRBV5-4 with TRBJ2-1, with 10 bases fitting TRBD2. Germline assignment: CDR1 SGHNT and CDR2 YYREEE (reference sequence). The CDR3 contains 15 residues. J gave up 7 bases and V 1 base, and 5 bases lay outside the gene matches. CDR3 loop: CASSLSGGARNEQFF. CDR3 sequence (DNA): TGTGCCAGCAGCTTGAGCGGGGGGGCTAGGAATGAGCAGTTCTTC.

The chain has TRBV5-4 and TRBJ2-2, with 7 bases lining up with TRBD1. The CDR3 spans 18 residues. Per the germline V gene, CDR1 is SGHNT and CDR2 is YYREEE (reference sequence). The junction had 15 bases not matched to a gene; V was cut back by 4 bases and J by 3 bases. The CDR3, as DNA: TGTGCCAGCAGCCGTATCGGGACAGAGGGAAGATACACCGGGGAGCTGTTTTTT. It is translated as CASSRIGTEGRYTGELFF.

The table lists this clone with a count of one. CDR3 loop: CASSQAGVSNEKLFF. The CDR3 nucleotides read TGCGCCAGCAGTCAAGCAGGGGTTAGTAATGAAAAACTGTTTTTT. The J gene is TRBJ1-4, the V gene TRBV23-1, with a weak D call TRBD1 (6 bases). TRBV23-1 qualifies as an ORF whose function is uncertain. V gave up 2 bases and J gave up 4 bases, with 11 bases separating them. The CDR3 is 15 amino acids.

This clone was observed a handful of times. The CDR3 reads CAWSPAPGGYGYTF. CDR3 DNA sequence: TGTGCCTGGAGCCCCGCGCCGGGTGGGTATGGCTACACCTTC. The chain couples TRBV30 to TRBJ1-2; D remains unclear. CDR1 is GTSNPN, CDR2 SVGIG, per germline (reference sequence). V was clipped by 3 bases and J by 5 bases, with 16 bases between them. This CDR3 region has 14 residues.

This sequence joins TRBV7-9 and TRBJ1-5; D is uncertain. This CDR3 contains 15 residues. V lost 3 bases, J lost 4 bases, and 13 bases lay in between. From germline, CDR1 is SEHNR and CDR2 FQNEAQ (reference sequence). The CDR3 coding sequence is TGTGCCAGCAGCTTTGGGTCGGGTAGGAATCAGCCCCAGCATTTT. Its translation is CASSFGSGRNQPQHF.

The chain links TRBV11-3 to TRBJ2-7; 7 bases are shared with TRBD2. This CDR3 is 19 amino acids long. The germline V gene has CDR1 SGHNT and CDR2 YENEEA. With V trimmed by 4 bases and J by 0 bases, 18 bases remained unmatched. In DNA form, the CDR3 reads TGTGCCAGCAGCTCCCAAAGGGGCAAGGGAGCGGGGAGCTCCTACGAGCAGTACTTC. This gives the protein CASSSQRGKGAGSSYEQYF.

The chain uses TRBV2 and TRBJ1-1, with 7 positions matching TRBD1. The V gene end was trimmed by 2 bases and the J gene end by 1 base; junction bases not matched to a gene: 1. Germline V gene lookup returns CDR1 SNHLY and CDR2 FYNNEI. The CDR3 has 14 amino acids. The CDR3 loop reads CASSERQGNTEAFF. CDR3 coding DNA: TGTGCCAGCAGTGAACGACAGGGGAACACTGAAGCTTTCTTT.

The chain uses TRBV30 and TRBJ2-1; D is ambiguous. Germline loops: CDR1 GTSNPN, CDR2 SVGIG (reference sequence). With 5 bases removed from V and 7 bases from J, the gap between germline ends came to 9 bases. This CDR3 contains 11 residues. The CDR3 sequence is CAWADLNEQFF. The CDR3 DNA reads as TGTGCCTGGGCCGACTTGAATGAGCAGTTCTTC.